This TCR beta chain is from a study of blood T cell repertoires in COVID-19. Overall study context: Specimens from acute and convalescent COVID-19 originated in the United States, Italy and Spain. From T cells, B-cell-depleted T cells, or PBMCs came the material, which was cDNA or gDNA.

This clone was observed once. Original data processing: Amplification from reference gene primers served as the basis for estimated nucleated cell counts. The repertoire was sequenced with immunoSEQ multiplex PCR; TCRdb's copy has only in-frame clones and lacks some. The DNA gave D and trimming, while V, J and clone size come from that table. The sample lists approximately 300,000 clones; about nine tenths were seen once. Germline CDR1 SGHRS, CDR2 YFSETQ. The trim removed 4 bases at V and 4 bases at J, leaving 14 bases unmatched. The CDR3 runs 18 residues. The source material was peripheral blood. The V and J genes are TRBV5-1 and TRBJ2-2, with 9 bases lining up with TRBD2. This receptor was identified in a woman aged 50 to 60 who had recovered from COVID-19. In nucleotides, the CDR3 is TGCGCCAGCAGCCCCCCCTCTGGCGGGAGGGGCGGCACCGGGGAGCTGTTTTTT. Protein sequence: CASSPPSGGRGGTGELFF.